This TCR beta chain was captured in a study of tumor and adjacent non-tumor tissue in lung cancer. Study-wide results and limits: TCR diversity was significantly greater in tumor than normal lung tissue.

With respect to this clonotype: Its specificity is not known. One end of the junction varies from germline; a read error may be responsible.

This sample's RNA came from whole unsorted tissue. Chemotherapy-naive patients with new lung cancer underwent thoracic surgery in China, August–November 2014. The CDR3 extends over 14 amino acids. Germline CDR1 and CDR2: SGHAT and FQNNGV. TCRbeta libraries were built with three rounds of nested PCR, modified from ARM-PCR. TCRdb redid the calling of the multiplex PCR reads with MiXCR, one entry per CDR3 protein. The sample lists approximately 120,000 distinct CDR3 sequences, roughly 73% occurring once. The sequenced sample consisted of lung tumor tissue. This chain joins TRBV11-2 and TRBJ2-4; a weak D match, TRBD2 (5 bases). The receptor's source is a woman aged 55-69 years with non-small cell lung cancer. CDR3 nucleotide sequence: TGTGCCGGCAGCTTCCCCGCCAGAGGGAACATTCAGTACTTC. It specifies CAGSFPARGNIQYF.